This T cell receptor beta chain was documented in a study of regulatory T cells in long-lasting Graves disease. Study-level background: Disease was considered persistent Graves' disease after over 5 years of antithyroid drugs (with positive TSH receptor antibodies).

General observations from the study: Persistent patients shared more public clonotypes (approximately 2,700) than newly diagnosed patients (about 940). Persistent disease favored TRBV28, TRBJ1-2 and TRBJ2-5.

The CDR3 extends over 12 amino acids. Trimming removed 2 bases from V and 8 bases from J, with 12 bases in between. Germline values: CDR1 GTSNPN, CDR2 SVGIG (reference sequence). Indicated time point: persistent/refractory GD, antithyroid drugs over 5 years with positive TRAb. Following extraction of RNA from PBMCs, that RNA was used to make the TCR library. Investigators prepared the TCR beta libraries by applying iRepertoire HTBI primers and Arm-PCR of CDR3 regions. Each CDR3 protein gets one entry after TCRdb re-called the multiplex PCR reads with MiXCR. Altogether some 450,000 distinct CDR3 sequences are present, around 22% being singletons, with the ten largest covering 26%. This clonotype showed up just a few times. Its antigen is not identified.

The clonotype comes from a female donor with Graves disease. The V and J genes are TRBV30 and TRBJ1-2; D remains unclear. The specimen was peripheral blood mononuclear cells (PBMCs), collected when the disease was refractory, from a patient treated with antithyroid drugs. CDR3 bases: TGTGCCTGGAGTAGGGCAGTGAGCGGCTACACCTTC. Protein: CAWSRAVSGYTF.